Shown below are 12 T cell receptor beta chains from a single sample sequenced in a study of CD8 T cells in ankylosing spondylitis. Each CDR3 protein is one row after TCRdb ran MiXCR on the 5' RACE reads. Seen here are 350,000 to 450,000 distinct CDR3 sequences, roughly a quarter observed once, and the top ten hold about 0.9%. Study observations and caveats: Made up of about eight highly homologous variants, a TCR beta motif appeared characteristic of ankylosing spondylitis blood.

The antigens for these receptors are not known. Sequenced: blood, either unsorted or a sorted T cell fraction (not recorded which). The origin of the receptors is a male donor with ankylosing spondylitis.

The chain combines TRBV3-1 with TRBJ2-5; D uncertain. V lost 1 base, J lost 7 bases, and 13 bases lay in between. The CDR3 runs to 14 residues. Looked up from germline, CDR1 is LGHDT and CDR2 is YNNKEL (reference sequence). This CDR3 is CASSQVSGPRTQYF. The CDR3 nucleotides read TGTGCCAGCAGCCAAGTGTCCGGTCCTCGGACCCAGTACTTC.

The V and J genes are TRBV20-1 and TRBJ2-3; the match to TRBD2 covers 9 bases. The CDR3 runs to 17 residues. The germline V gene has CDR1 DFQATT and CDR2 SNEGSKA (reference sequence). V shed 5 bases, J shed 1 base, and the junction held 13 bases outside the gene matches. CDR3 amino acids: CSAAGGGARSGTDTQYF. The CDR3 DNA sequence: TGCAGTGCTGCTGGCGGGGGGGCACGTTCCGGCACAGATACGCAGTATTTT.

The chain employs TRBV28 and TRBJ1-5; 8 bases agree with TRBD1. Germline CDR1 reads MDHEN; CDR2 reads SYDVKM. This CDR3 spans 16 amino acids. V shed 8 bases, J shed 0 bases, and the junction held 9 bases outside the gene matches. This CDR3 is CASSGQGLYSNQPQHF. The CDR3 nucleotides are TGTGCCAGCTCCGGACAGGGCCTTTATAGCAATCAGCCCCAGCATTTT.

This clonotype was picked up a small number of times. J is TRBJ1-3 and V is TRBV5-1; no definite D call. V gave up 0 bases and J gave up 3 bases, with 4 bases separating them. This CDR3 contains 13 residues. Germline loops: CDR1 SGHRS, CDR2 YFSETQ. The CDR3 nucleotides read TGCGCCAGCAGCTTGGACCTTGGAAACACCATATATTTT. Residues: CASSLDLGNTIYF.

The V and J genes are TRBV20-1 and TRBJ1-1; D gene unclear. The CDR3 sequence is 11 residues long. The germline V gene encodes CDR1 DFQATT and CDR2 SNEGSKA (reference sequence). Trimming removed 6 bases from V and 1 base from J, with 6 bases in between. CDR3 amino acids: CSAPRNTEAFF. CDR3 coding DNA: TGCAGTGCCCCGAGGAACACTGAAGCTTTCTTT.

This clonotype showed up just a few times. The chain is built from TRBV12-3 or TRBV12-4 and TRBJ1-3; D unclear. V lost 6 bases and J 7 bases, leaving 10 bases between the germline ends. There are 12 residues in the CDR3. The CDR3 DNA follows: TGTGCCAGCAGAATAACAGTCAACACCATATATTTT. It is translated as CASRITVNTIYF.

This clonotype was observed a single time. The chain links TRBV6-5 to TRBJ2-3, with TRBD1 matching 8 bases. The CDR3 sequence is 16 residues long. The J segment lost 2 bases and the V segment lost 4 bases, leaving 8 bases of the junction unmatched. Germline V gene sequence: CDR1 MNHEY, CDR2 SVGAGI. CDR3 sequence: CASSSRDRLFTDTQYF. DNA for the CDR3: TGTGCCAGCAGTTCCCGGGACAGGCTCTTCACAGATACGCAGTATTTT.

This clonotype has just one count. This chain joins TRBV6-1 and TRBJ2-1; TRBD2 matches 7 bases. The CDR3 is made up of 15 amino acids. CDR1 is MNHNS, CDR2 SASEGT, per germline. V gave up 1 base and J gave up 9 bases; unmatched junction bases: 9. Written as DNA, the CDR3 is TGTGCCAGCAGTGAAGAGGCGGGAGCTAAGGGTGAGCAGTTCTTC. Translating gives CASSEEAGAKGEQFF.

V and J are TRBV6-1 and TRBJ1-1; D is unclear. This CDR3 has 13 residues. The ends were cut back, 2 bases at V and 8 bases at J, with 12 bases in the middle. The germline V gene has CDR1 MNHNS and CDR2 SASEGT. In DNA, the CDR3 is TGTGCCAGCAGTGAACGGCCGGGCTTCGAAGCTTTCTTT. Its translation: CASSERPGFEAFF.

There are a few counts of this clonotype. CDR3 DNA: TGTGCCAGCAGCTCCGCGGGAGGGACCTACAATGAGCAGTTCTTC. Its protein is CASSSAGGTYNEQFF. The chain recombines TRBV11-2 with TRBJ2-1; 9 positions agree with TRBD2. The J segment lost 2 bases and the V segment lost 4 bases, leaving 3 bases of the junction unmatched. The CDR3 consists of 15 residues. CDR1 is SGHAT, CDR2 FQNNGV, per germline.

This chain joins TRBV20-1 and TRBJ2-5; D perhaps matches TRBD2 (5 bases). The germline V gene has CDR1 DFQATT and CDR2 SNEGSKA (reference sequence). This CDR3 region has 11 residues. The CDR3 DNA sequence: TGCAGCCCTCGCGGACCCGGGGCCCAGTACTTC. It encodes CSPRGPGAQYF.

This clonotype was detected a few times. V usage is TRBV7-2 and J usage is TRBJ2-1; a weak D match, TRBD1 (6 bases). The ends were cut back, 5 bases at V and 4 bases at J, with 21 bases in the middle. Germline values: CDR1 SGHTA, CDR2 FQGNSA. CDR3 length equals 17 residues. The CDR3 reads CASSPSLVGAGYNEQFF. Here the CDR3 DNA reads TGTGCCAGCAGCCCCAGTTTGGTGGGGGCCGGGTACAATGAGCAGTTCTTC.